This T cell receptor beta chain stems from a study of blood T cell repertoires in COVID-19. Study information: The analysed material was cDNA or gDNA that came from T cells, B-cell-depleted T cells, or PBMCs.

The germline V gene encodes CDR1 SGHDN and CDR2 FVKESK. This CDR3 is built from 15 residues. J was trimmed by 7 bases and V by 4 bases; bases with no gene match: 10. Source study methods: Amplification with reference gene primers provided the estimates of nucleated cell counts. TCRdb's table, derived via immunoSEQ multiplex PCR, lists solely in-frame clones and lacks some. V, J and clone size reflect that table, while D and trimming were determined from the DNA. The sample contains some 180,000 clones, 79% of which appear only once. Material: peripheral blood. The sequence was collected from a middle-aged woman with COVID-19, enrolled during active disease. This chain connects TRBV14 to TRBJ2-3, with 8 bases aligning to TRBD2. The CDR3 DNA follows: TGTGCCAGCAGCCGACCAGCGGGAGTCTCAAATACGCAGTATTTT. It specifies CASSRPAGVSNTQYF.